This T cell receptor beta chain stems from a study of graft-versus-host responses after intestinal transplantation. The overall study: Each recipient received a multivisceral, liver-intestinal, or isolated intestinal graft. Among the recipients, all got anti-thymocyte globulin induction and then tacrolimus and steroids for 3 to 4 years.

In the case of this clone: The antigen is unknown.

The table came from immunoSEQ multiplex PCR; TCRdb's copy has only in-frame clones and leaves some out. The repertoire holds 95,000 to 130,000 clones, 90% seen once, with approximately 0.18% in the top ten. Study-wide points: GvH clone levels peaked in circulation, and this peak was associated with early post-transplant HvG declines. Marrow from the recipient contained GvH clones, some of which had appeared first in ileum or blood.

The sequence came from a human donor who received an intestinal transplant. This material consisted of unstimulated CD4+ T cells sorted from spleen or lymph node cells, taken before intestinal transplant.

The CDR3 DNA reads as TGTGCCAGTAGTAGGAGGACTAGCCTGAACACCGGGGAGCTGTTTTTT. It specifies CASSRRTSLNTGELFF. The V call is TRBV19, the J call TRBJ2-2; 8 nucleotides align to TRBD2. The CDR3 covers 16 residues. V was clipped by 4 bases and J by 1 base; unmatched bases: 5. Germline loops: CDR1 LNHDA, CDR2 SQIVND (reference sequence).